This TCR beta chain was sequenced during a study of cytomegalovirus exposure and HLA in healthy donors. The study's findings and limits: In a later analysis, at a false discovery rate of 0.05, roughly 17,000 TCR beta sequences matched HLA alleles.

In nominal health when sampled, donors likely had unrecorded immune exposures nonetheless. Details on this clone: Antigen unknown.

Germline CDR1 and CDR2: SGHAT and FQNNGV. There are 15 residues in the CDR3. Unmatched junction bases numbered 4, after V lost 2 bases and J lost 4 bases. PCR involved 60 Vbeta and 13 Jbeta primers. The method was immunoSEQ multiplex PCR; TCRdb's version includes in-frame clones alone and lacks a portion of them. The data show some 140,000 clones, with about four fifths seen just once and about 2.8% held by the top ten. The sequencing sample was made of PBMCs. This chain joins TRBV11-2 and TRBJ2-3, with 9 bases that match TRBD2. This clonotype was sampled from a young man in good health and CMV-seronegative. The CDR3 nucleotides read TGTGCCAGCAGCTTACCGCTAGCGGGGTCAGATACGCAGTATTTT. Protein sequence: CASSLPLAGSDTQYF. The full variable domain, in which reference TRBV11-2 and TRBJ2-3 provide the parts outside the CDR3, is EAGVAQSPRYKIIEKRQSVAFWCNPISGHATLYWYQQILGQGPKLLIQFQNNGVVDDSQLPKDRFSAERLKGVDSTLKIQPAKLEDSAVYLCASSLPLAGSDTQYFGPGTRLTVL.